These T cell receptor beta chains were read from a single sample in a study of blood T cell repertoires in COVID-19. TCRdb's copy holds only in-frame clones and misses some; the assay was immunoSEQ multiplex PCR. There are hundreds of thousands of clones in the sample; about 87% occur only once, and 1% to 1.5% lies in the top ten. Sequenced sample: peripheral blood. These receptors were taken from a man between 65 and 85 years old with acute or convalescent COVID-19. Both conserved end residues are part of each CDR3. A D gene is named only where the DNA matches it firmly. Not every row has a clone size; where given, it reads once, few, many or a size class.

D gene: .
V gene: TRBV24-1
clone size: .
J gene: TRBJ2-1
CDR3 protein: CATSDRGSVSPNEQFF
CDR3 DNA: TGTGCCACCAGTGACAGGGGATCGGTTAGCCCCAATGAGCAGTTCTTC

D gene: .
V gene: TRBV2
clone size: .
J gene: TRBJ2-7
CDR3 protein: CASSGQQSSSYEQYF
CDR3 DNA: TGTGCCAGCAGTGGTCAACAGTCAAGCTCCTACGAGCAGTACTTC

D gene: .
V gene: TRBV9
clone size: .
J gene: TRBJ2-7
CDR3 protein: CASGRTGDSYEQYF
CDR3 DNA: TGTGCCAGCGGTCGTACGGGAGATTCCTACGAGCAGTACTTC

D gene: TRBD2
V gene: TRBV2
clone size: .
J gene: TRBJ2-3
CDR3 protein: CASSEGLVWTDTQYF
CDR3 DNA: TGTGCCAGCAGTGAGGGACTAGTTTGGACAGATACGCAGTATTTT

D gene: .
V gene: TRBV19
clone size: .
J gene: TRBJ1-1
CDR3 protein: CASRPTGRKGTEAFF
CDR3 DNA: TGTGCCAGTAGACCAACCGGGAGAAAGGGAACTGAAGCTTTCTTT

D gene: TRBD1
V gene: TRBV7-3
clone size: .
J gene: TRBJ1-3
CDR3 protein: CASSQGTEGNTIYF
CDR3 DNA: TGTGCCAGCAGCCAAGGGACAGAAGGAAACACCATATATTTT

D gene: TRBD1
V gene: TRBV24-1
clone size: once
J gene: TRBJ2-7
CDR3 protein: CATSDPGQGAGEQYF
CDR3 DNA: TGTGCCACCAGTGATCCGGGACAGGGGGCCGGCGAGCAGTACTTC

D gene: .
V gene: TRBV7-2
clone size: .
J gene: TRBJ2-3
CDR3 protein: CASSLVTGTDTQYF
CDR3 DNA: TGTGCCAGCAGCTTAGTCACGGGCACAGATACGCAGTATTTT

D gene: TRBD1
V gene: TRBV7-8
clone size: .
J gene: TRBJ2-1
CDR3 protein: CASSGSGTGDGNEQFF
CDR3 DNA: TGTGCCAGCAGCGGGTCCGGGACAGGGGATGGCAATGAGCAGTTCTTC

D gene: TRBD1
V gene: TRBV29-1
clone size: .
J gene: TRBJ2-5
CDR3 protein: CSVVPAGGARETQYF
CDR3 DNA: TGCAGCGTTGTCCCGGCAGGGGGCGCGAGGGAGACCCAGTACTTC

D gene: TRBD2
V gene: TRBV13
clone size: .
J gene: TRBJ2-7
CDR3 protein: CASSLGASGFYEQYF
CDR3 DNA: TGTGCCAGCAGCTTAGGAGCTAGCGGGTTCTACGAGCAGTACTTC

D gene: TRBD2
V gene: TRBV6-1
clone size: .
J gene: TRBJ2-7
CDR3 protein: CASSDGSGRNYEQYF
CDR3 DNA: TGTGCCAGCAGTGATGGGAGCGGGAGGAACTACGAGCAGTACTTC

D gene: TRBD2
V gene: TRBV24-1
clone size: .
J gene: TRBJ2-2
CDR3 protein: CATSDPSGLAGATGELFF
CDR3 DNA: TGTGCCACCAGTGACCCCTCTGGACTAGCGGGGGCCACCGGGGAGCTGTTTTTT

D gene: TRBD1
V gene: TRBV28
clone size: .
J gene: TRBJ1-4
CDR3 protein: CASSDGTVEKLFF
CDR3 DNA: TGTGCCAGCAGTGACGGGACAGTGGAGAAACTGTTTTTT

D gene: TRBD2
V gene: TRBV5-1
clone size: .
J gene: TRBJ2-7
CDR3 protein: CASSLAGLAGHYEQYF
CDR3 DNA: TGCGCCAGCAGCTTGGCGGGACTAGCGGGACACTACGAGCAGTACTTC

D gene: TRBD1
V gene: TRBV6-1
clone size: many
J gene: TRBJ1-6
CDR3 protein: CASSDTGTGGYSPLHF
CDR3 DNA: TGTGCCAGCAGTGACACCGGGACAGGGGGCTATTCACCCCTCCACTTT

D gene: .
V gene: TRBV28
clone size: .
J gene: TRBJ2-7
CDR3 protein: CASSLGGTVPYEQYF
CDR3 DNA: TGTGCCAGCAGTTTGGGCGGGACTGTTCCCTACGAGCAGTACTTC

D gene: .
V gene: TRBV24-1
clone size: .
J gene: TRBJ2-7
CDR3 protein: CATSDPTLGVQYF
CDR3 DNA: TGTGCCACCAGTGACCCGACACTAGGAGTGCAGTACTTC

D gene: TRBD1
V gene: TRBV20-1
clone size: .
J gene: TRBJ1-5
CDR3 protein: CSASKGGFNQPQHF
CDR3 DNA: TGCAGTGCTAGTAAAGGGGGCTTCAATCAGCCCCAGCATTTT

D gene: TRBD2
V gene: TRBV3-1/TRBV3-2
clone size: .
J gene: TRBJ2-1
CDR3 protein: CASSPSGRPINEQFF
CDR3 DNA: TGTGCCAGCAGCCCTAGCGGGAGGCCTATCAATGAGCAGTTCTTC

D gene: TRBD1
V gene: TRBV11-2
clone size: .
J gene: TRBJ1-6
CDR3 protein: CASSTDRGVESPLHF
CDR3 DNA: TGTGCCAGCAGCACGGACAGGGGAGTAGAATCACCCCTCCACTTT

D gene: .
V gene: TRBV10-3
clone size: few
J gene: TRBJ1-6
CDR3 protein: CAGGDFNSPLHF
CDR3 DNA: TGTGCCGGAGGGGACTTTAATTCACCCCTCCACTTT